The 19 T cell receptor beta chains given below trace back to one sample, sequenced in a study of control samples from healthy donors and cancer patients. TCRdb's copy holds only in-frame clones and misses some; the assay was immunoSEQ multiplex PCR. This sample carries 120,000 to 150,000 clones, about nine tenths of them seen once, and the ten largest clones take around 4.6%. Sequenced: blood. All receptors come from a man aged 30-40 years in good health.

The CDR3 DNA reads TGTGCCAGCAGGGGGGATCCTCTGAACACCGGGGAGCTGTTTTTT. Protein: CASRGDPLNTGELFF. The chain links TRBV2 to TRBJ2-2; D may match TRBD1 or TRBD2 (5 bases each). Per germline, CDR1 SNHLY and CDR2 FYNNEI. This CDR3 has 15 residues. V was shortened by 6 bases and J by 1 base, with 12 bases between the two germline ends.

The V gene is TRBV27, the J gene TRBJ2-1, with D perhaps TRBD1 or TRBD2 (5 bases each). The CDR3 sequence is 14 residues long. Germline lookup yields CDR1 MNHEY and CDR2 SMNVEV (reference sequence). V lost 5 bases, J lost 9 bases, and 17 bases lay in between. The CDR3 DNA reads TGTGCCAGCAGTCCTAACCTAGCCGGGACTGAGCAGTTCTTC. Amino acids: CASSPNLAGTEQFF.

This sequence joins TRBV11-2 and TRBJ1-2; a weak D match, TRBD1 (6 bases). V was cut by 0 bases and J by 4 bases, with 9 bases left in between. This CDR3 is built from 14 residues. Germline CDR1 and CDR2: SGHAT and FQNNGV. The chain's CDR3 is CASSLDGGAYGYTF. For the CDR3, the DNA is TGTGCCAGCAGCTTAGACGGGGGCGCCTATGGCTACACCTTC.

Here the CDR3 DNA reads TGTGCCAGCAGCTTAGGGAGACGCCAAGAGACCCAGTACTTC. Its translation is CASSLGRRQETQYF. The chain is built from TRBV13 and TRBJ2-5, with D unresolved. V shed 0 bases and J shed 1 base, with 6 bases lying between them. Germline V lookup: CDR1 PRHDT, CDR2 FYEKMQ (reference sequence). This CDR3 spans 14 amino acids.

This sequence joins TRBV28 and TRBJ2-5, with D perhaps TRBD2 (7 bases). The germline CDR1 and CDR2 sequences are MDHEN and SYDVKM. The V end lost 7 bases, the J end lost 5 bases, and 20 bases lay between the germline ends. CDR3 length: 15 residues. CDR3 coding DNA: TGTGCCAGCACCACCCCAGCGGGAACAGGGGAGACCCAGTACTTC. It translates to CASTTPAGTGETQYF.

The CDR3 DNA follows: TGTGCCAGCAGTCGCTTGTCGGGGTACAATGAGCAGTTCTTC. This sequence encodes CASSRLSGYNEQFF. V is TRBV28 and J is TRBJ2-1; tentatively, D is TRBD2 (5 bases). Trimming removed 5 bases at V and 4 bases at J, with 12 bases between. The CDR3 loop spans 14 amino acids. The germline CDR1 and CDR2 sequences are MDHEN and SYDVKM.

The chain employs TRBV7-9 and TRBJ2-2, with 7 bases identical to TRBD2. J lost 3 bases, V lost 5 bases, and 6 bases had no gene match. Germline V gives CDR1 SEHNR, CDR2 FQNEAQ (reference sequence). The CDR3 covers 15 residues. The CDR3 loop is CASSLGRADTGELFF. The CDR3 DNA reads as TGTGCCAGCAGCCTAGGGAGGGCGGACACCGGGGAGCTGTTTTTT.

The V gene is TRBV21-1, the J gene TRBJ2-2; the table calls TRBD1, which could not be checked here. TRBV21-1 corresponds to a pseudogene. The CDR3 is 16 residues long. The CDR3 reads CASSSSGTANTGELFF. The DNA of the CDR3 is TGTGCCAGCAGCTCAAGTGGGACAGCCAACACCGGGGAGCTGTTTTTT.

This chain joins TRBV24-1 and TRBJ2-1; 9 positions match TRBD1. The CDR3 extends over 13 amino acids. V lost 7 bases and J lost 7; bases outside the gene matches: 4. Per germline, CDR1 KGHDR and CDR2 SFDVKD. In DNA form, the CDR3 reads TGTGCCACCAGACAGGGGGCCAAAAATGAGCAGTTCTTC. It is translated as CATRQGAKNEQFF.

This chain uses TRBV24-1 with TRBJ2-5, with 9 bases fitting TRBD2. The CDR3 totals 17 residues. The germline CDR1 and CDR2 sequences are KGHDR and SFDVKD. Trimming cost V 4 bases and J 1 base; bases outside gene matches: 9. CDR3 sequence (DNA): TGTGCCACCAGTGACTCTAGCGGGGCTTTTTTCCAAGAGACCCAGTACTTC. Translated: CATSDSSGAFFQETQYF.

The J gene is TRBJ2-7, the V gene TRBV11-3; the D is unclear. The CDR3 has 14 residues. Germline lookup yields CDR1 SGHNT and CDR2 YENEEA. Trimming cost V 2 bases and J 4 bases, with 12 bases left between them. The CDR3 sequence: CASSLTTRPYEQYF. The CDR3 DNA sequence: TGTGCCAGCAGCTTAACGACGCGCCCATACGAGCAGTACTTC.

About this clone: Relative to the germline gene, one junction end is altered; a read error may explain this. V is TRBV6-5 and J is TRBJ1-6; D call uncertain. The CDR3 contains 11 residues. Per germline, CDR1 MNHEY and CDR2 SVGAGI. CDR3 in DNA: TGTGCCAGCAGTGACTCTTCACCCCTCCACTTT. Translating gives CASSDSSPLHF.

This clone was seen only once. J is TRBJ1-2 and V is TRBV19; the D is unclear. The CDR3 sequence is 15 residues long. V lost 3 bases to trimming and J lost 1 base, with 12 bases between them. Per the germline V gene, CDR1 is LNHDA and CDR2 is SQIVND (reference sequence). The chain's CDR3 is CASSISGTNNYGYTF. In DNA form, the CDR3 reads TGTGCCAGTAGTATTTCCGGTACGAATAACTATGGCTACACCTTC.

This clone was recorded once. The genes are TRBV9 and TRBJ2-7, with D perhaps given as TRBD1 or TRBD2 (5 bases each). The V gene's germline CDR1 is SGDLS and CDR2 YYNGEE. V shed 4 bases and J shed 4 bases, with 15 bases lying between them. The CDR3 covers 14 residues. The CDR3: CASSPRQTTYEQYF. In nucleotides, the CDR3 is TGTGCCAGCAGCCCCCGACAGACTACTTACGAGCAGTACTTC. Looking up the rest from reference TRBV9 and TRBJ2-7 gives the full variable domain: DSGVTQTPKHLITATGQRVTLRCSPRSGDLSVYWYQQSLDQGLQFLIQYYNGEERAKGNILERFSAQQFPDLHSELNLSSLELGDSALYFCASSPRQTTYEQYFGPGTRLTVT.

The J gene is TRBJ2-5, the V gene TRBV3-1 (or the pseudogene TRBV3-2); D possibly corresponds to TRBD2 (5 bases). V lost 2 bases to trimming and J lost 2 bases, with 6 bases between them. CDR1 and CDR2 (germline): LGHDT, YNNKEL (reference sequence). The CDR3 covers 13 residues. As DNA, the CDR3 is TGTGCCAGCAGCCAACGCGGGCAAGAGACCCAGTACTTC. Protein sequence: CASSQRGQETQYF.

The chain couples TRBV19 to TRBJ2-3, with D perhaps TRBD2 (7 bases). Germline V gene sequence: CDR1 LNHDA, CDR2 SQIVND (reference sequence). Trimming removed 2 bases at V and 0 bases at J, with 9 bases between. The CDR3 is 15 residues long. CDR3 nucleotide sequence: TGTGCCAGTAGTATAAGGGGGGGTAGCACAGATACGCAGTATTTT. Protein product: CASSIRGGSTDTQYF. Drawing the rest from reference TRBV19 and TRBJ2-3, the complete variable domain is DGGITQSPKYLFRKEGQNVTLSCEQNLNHDAMYWYRQDPGQGLRLIYYSQIVNDFQKGDIAEGYSVSREKKESFPLTVTSAQKNPTAFYLCASSIRGGSTDTQYFGPGTRLTVL.

This chain uses TRBV6-5 with TRBJ1-1; 8 bases map to TRBD1. This CDR3 contains 14 residues. Germline lookup yields CDR1 MNHEY and CDR2 SVGAGI. V was clipped by 8 bases and J by 0 bases; unmatched bases: 5. Here the CDR3 DNA reads TGTGCCAGCGTCGGACAGGGCATGAACACTGAAGCTTTCTTT. This encodes CASVGQGMNTEAFF.

CDR3 nucleotides: TGTGCCAGCAGCCCGGGACTTTCGTTAGCGGGAGGTGCATACAATGAGCAGTTCTTC. Residues: CASSPGLSLAGGAYNEQFF. The chain has TRBV5-4 and TRBJ2-1, with TRBD2 identical over 10 bases. V shed 4 bases and J 4 bases; nucleotides not matched to a gene: 17. The CDR3 runs to 19 residues. Germline loops: CDR1 SGHNT, CDR2 YYREEE (reference sequence).

The chain employs TRBV6-5 and TRBJ2-7; D is perhaps TRBD1 (7 bases). Germline V gives CDR1 MNHEY, CDR2 SVGAGI. Trimming took off 4 bases at V and 1 base at J, with 14 bases between the two ends. This CDR3 has 15 residues. The CDR3 region has the DNA TGTGCCAGCAGTTCAGGGGGGTACTCATCCTACGAGCAGTACTTC. It encodes CASSSGGYSSYEQYF.